The present T cell receptor beta chain was sequenced within a study of T cell responses to AZD1222 COVID-19 vaccine. Profiled with immunoSEQ multiplex PCR; TCRdb holds only in-frame clones, not every one. The repertoire includes roughly 65,000 clones, more than 70% of them detected once, and over 10% sits in the top ten. This CDR3 is built from 16 residues. Trimming took 0 bases from V and 2 from J, leaving 11 bases between them. Germline V gene data show CDR1 as KGHSH and CDR2 as LQKENI. The material was peripheral blood, obtained on day 0 of AZD1222 vaccination. This chain connects TRBV18 to TRBJ2-1, with D possibly TRBD1 on 6 matching bases. This sequence originates from an adult in good health. The CDR3: CASSPPDRPTYNEQFF. DNA for the CDR3: TGTGCCAGCTCACCACCGGACAGACCTACCTACAATGAGCAGTTCTTC.